The entry below gives a single T cell receptor (beta chain) sequence along with its context. Its recognized antigen is unknown. Base qualities are not at hand, and no much larger clone is one base apart. Each collaborating institution followed its own protocols to collect whole blood in K2EDTA tubes. For TCRbeta analysis, collaborators shipped samples in one of three forms: frozen whole blood, isolated PBMCs, or DNA extracted from either of those sample types. The sample belongs to a study of blood T cell repertoires in COVID-19 (dated by TCRdb to about 2020). A note on the overall study: Collaborator samples came from the United States, Italy and Spain and covered acute and convalescent phases of COVID-19. The repertoires were made available in a free public database intended to serve as a resource for research on the immune response to SARS-CoV-2. Where available, HLA class I and class II types were obtained from metadata supplied by the sample provider rather than from assay-based typing. Samples were obtained from the ongoing ImmuneRACE study (first 160 participants) and from roughly 1,300 subjects provided by 6 global collaborators. Sample metadata almost always included a de-identified subject ID, COVID-19 status, age in years and sex. The dataset comprised deeply sampled blood TCRbeta repertoires from subjects exposed to, actively infected with, or recovered from COVID-19. The prospective study material was composed of cDNA or gDNA derived from T cells, B-cell-depleted T cells, or PBMCs. Beyond this particular receptor, the publication reports: The amount of clinical and demographic metadata varied by source and participant and was provided uncurated.

The CDR3 holds 15 amino acids from the cysteine to the phenylalanine. Only the CDR3 DNA is retained, 45 bases long and in frame from the first base. Trimming takes 6 bases off V and 0 bases off J; junction bases not matched to a gene: 4. The germline V gene (reference sequence) gives CDR1 as WNHNN and CDR2 as SYGVQD. TCRbeta CDR3 regions were amplified from genomic DNA by means of the immunoSEQ Assay, a bias-controlled multiplex PCR. Per the source publication's procedure: Nucleated cell counts per sample were estimated from amplification of reference gene primers within the assay. To quantify the absolute abundance of each unique TCRbeta CDR3 rearrangement, sequence reads were collapsed and filtered. For each sample, productive Simpson clonality was calculated as the square root of Simpson's diversity index across productive rearrangements. This is the immuneACCESS table as TCRdb keeps it, with only in-frame sequences that have V and J called. A part of the clones is gone; compared with another copy, unresolved V genes explain less than half, and the rest is unexplained. That table gives V, J and clone size, and the DNA gave D and trimming. This sample comprises about 200,000 clones, around 82% of them detected only once. The ten largest clones represent around 8.7% of the sample.

The sequenced material came from peripheral blood. The chain is made from TRBV10-1 and TRBJ2-3, with 9 junctional bases fitting TRBD1. This receptor was taken from a woman in her 50s with acute or convalescent COVID-19. The encoded CDR3 is CASSPGQGSTDTQYF. Here is the DNA: TGCGCCAGCAGCCCGGGACAGGGCAGCACAGATACGCAGTATTTT.